The clone carrying this T cell receptor (beta chain) was counted only a few times. Antigen unknown. The data were obtained in a study of cytomegalovirus exposure and HLA in healthy donors. Notes on the study in general: Several V segments, TRBV6-2 and TRBV6-3 among them, could not be told apart and were dropped.

Primers: 60 Vbeta forward and 13 Jbeta reverse. Assay: immunoSEQ multiplex PCR; the TCRdb copy retains only in-frame clones and omits some. This table holds over 75,000 clones, 9.4% found once. The ends lost 2 bases at V and 6 bases at J; junction bases unmatched: 8. Germline V lookup: CDR1 MNHEY, CDR2 SMNVEV (reference sequence). This CDR3 contains 15 residues. Sequencing used PBMCs. The chain combines TRBV27 with TRBJ2-3, with 7 bases identical to TRBD2. The TCR was taken from a man aged 50 to 59 in good health and CMV-seropositive. The CDR3 region is CASSLGGGPRDTQYF. CDR3 DNA: TGTGCCAGCAGTTTAGGGGGAGGGCCTCGGGATACGCAGTATTTT.